This entry describes one T cell receptor beta chain. It lacks a known antigen. No clone much larger than this one lies a single base away; base qualities are absent. This record belongs to a study of PD-L1 blockade in urothelial cancer (TCRdb year 2017). About the investigation overall: Every patient began therapy around 2014 and was given atezolizumab 1,200 mg intravenously every 3 weeks. An ECOG performance status of 0 or 1 was recorded for the patients, and 0 to 3 prior chemotherapy regimens had been received by the patients. Durable clinical benefit was defined as a progression-free survival longer than 6 months, and TCR features were additionally tested against progression-free survival and overall survival. Pretreatment tumor samples, along with matched peripheral blood serially collected before and after atezolizumab treatment, were subjected to TCR sequencing. Blood samples were analyzed at 3 weeks after treatment start (second dose) and at 6 weeks after treatment start. Blood samples yielded a median of roughly 140,000 T cells and roughly 80,000 unique TCRs, with median clonality roughly 0.082. An exploratory multi-omic analysis was conducted of the somatic, immune and clinical correlates of response to PD-L1 blockade with atezolizumab in urothelial cancer. About 90% of the roughly 30 patients were males with bladder-origin urothelial cancer, and about 65% of the 29 reported a prior smoking history. Around 30 patients had pretreatment blood TCR-seq, about 25 had at least one posttreatment blood collection, and about 25 had tumor TCR-seq. Fewer than ten patients achieved durable clinical benefit and 15 to 20 did not. In the same patients who had TCR sequencing, pretreatment tumors also underwent whole exome sequencing and RNA sequencing. Study-level results and caveats: Improved progression-free and overall survival was found to be associated with pretreatment peripheral blood TCR clonality below the median. Because of the small sample size (n of about 29) and the many exploratory analyses performed, the results are intended to be regarded as hypothesis-generating. Patients with durable benefit showed greater expansion of tumor-associated TCR clones in peripheral blood 3 weeks after starting treatment (n ≈ 22, p = 0.022).

Each PCR received spiked-in synthetic TCR analog templates so that absolute template abundance could be estimated from read counts. TCRbeta CDR3 regions were amplified from genomic DNA with bias-controlled V and J gene primers using the immunoSEQ assay. Rearranged TCRbeta segments were sequenced at approximately 20X coverage. The published analysis was carried out like this. Clustering was used to correct sequencing errors, and CDR3s were annotated against IMGT to assign V, D and J genes. Downstream analyses used only productive TCRbeta rearrangements, leaving out any out-of-frame or stop-codon sequences. Clonality was calculated as one minus the Shannon entropy normalized by the log of the number of unique productive sequences. Fisher's exact test with Benjamini-Hochberg correction, using a cutoff of adjusted p below 0.01, was how clones that differed between time points or between blood and tumor were identified. In its TCRdb copy, this immuneACCESS table keeps in-frame sequences only and misses some clones. Where compared with another copy, unresolved V genes explain less than half of these, and the others have no known cause. The V and J calls and clone size were taken over from that table, and D and trimming were inferred from the DNA. Recorded for this sample are more than 75,000 clones; about four fifths of them occurred a single time. Roughly 2% of the sample is in the top ten clones.

The germline V gene supplies CDR1 SGHTA and CDR2 FQGNSA. The CDR3 starts with the cysteine, ends with the phenylalanine, and has 13 residues. Only the CDR3 DNA stays, 39 bases, in frame from base 1. V loses 5 bases of germline sequence and J loses 8 bases, and the interval between the two ends is 15 bases. The time point label corresponds to: pretreatment peripheral blood. A total of 25 to 35 patients with locally advanced or metastatic urothelial carcinoma, treated at Memorial Sloan Kettering on a trial protocol, made up the cohort. Peripheral blood mononuclear cells were collected pretreatment and during treatment, with between 1 and 8 total time points obtained per patient. The Qiagen DNeasy Blood extraction kit was used to purify genomic DNA from total PBMCs and tumor samples. PBMCs were collected pretreatment and during treatment, and were isolated and stored as previously described.

The origin of this receptor is a man aged 55 to 70 with urothelial cancer. Rearrangement joined TRBV7-2 to TRBJ1-1; the D segment cannot be called with confidence. Sequenced here: PBMCs, sampled around atezolizumab (anti-PD-L1) treatment. The DNA is as follows: TGTGCCAGCAGCAAAAGATTGGGAGGCGAAGCTTTCTTT. Its coded protein is CASSKRLGGEAFF.